These T cell receptor beta chains were read from a single sample in a study of T-cell reconstitution after alpha-beta-depleted transplantation in children. TCRdb used MiXCR to reprocess the PCR reads, holding one entry per CDR3 protein. This sample has 600,000 to 800,000 distinct CDR3 sequences, with 13% found just once. Sequenced here: PBMCs, sampled before TCRalphabeta/CD19-depleted stem cell transplant. Every receptor here comes from a girl aged 2 to 10 with congenital amegakaryocytic thrombocytopenia, due to receive a stem cell transplant. Both conserved end residues are part of each CDR3. Fields, in order: CDR3 DNA, CDR3 protein, D gene, J gene, V gene, clone size. D genes are given only for firm matches. Size is omitted from some rows. Given values are once, few, many or a class for expanded clones.

TGCAGTGCCCGAGGGACTACCGGGGAGCTGTTTTTT	CSARGTTGELFF	.	TRBJ2-2	TRBV20-1	few
TGCAGTGCAACAGAAAGGCGGCAGGGTTTCCCTGAAGCTTTCTTT	CSATERRQGFPEAFF	.	TRBJ1-1	TRBV20-1	few
TGTGCCAGCAGTTTCGGGTCGGATGGGGGAGTGAACACTGAAGCTTTCTTT	CASSFGSDGGVNTEAFF	.	TRBJ1-1	TRBV28	many
TGTGCCAGCAGTTACTGGACCTCCGGGGAGAATGAGCAGTTCTTC	CASSYWTSGENEQFF	.	TRBJ2-1	TRBV6-5	many
TGTGCCAGCAGGGCCGACCTGAGCTCCTACGAGCAGTACTTC	CASRADLSSYEQYF	.	TRBJ2-7	TRBV3-1	.
TGTGCCAGCAGCTTTGGAGGAGCGGGGGACAATGAGCAGTTCTTC	CASSFGGAGDNEQFF	TRBD2	TRBJ2-1	TRBV7-9	.
TGTGCCAGCAGCGGATCTTCTAGCGGGAGCTCCTACAATGAGCAGTTCTTC	CASSGSSSGSSYNEQFF	TRBD2	TRBJ2-1	TRBV11-3	many
TGCGCCAGCAGCTTGTTCTCCGCGGGAGTTATGGAGACCCAGTACTTC	CASSLFSAGVMETQYF	TRBD2	TRBJ2-5	TRBV5-1	.
TGCAGTGCTAGAGATCCTGCGGGAGCGATCGGACTCCAAGAGACCCAGTACTTC	CSARDPAGAIGLQETQYF	TRBD2	TRBJ2-5	TRBV20-1	.
TGTGCCAGCAGCTTCTCAGGGGGAAACTATGGCTACACCTTC	CASSFSGGNYGYTF	TRBD1	TRBJ1-2	TRBV5-5	many
TGCGCCAGCAGCCAAGGGCGGCTAGCGGCGTCCAATGAGCAGTTCTTC	CASSQGRLAASNEQFF	TRBD2	TRBJ2-1	TRBV4-1	.
TGTGCCAGCAGCCAAGGGGGCTATGGCTACACCTTC	CASSQGGYGYTF	.	TRBJ1-2	TRBV14	many
TGCAGTGCTAGAGAGCAGCGGGGTCTAGGTCGAGTTTCCTACAATGAGCAGTTCTTC	CSAREQRGLGRVSYNEQFF	TRBD2	TRBJ2-1	TRBV20-1	.
TGTGCCAGCACCTCGACGAAACCTACCTACGAGCAGTACTTC	CASTSTKPTYEQYF	.	TRBJ2-7	TRBV12-3/TRBV12-4	many
TGTGCCAGCAGCTTAGTGGGTCGGTTCTCTGGAAACACCATATATTTT	CASSLVGRFSGNTIYF	.	TRBJ1-3	TRBV7-2	few
TGTGCCAGCAGCCCCCGCGCGGGATATGAGTTCTTC	CASSPRAGYEFF	.	TRBJ2-1	TRBV5-6	.
TGTGCCAGCAGTCTCTACAGGGGAGAAGGGATGGGGACCTACGAGCAGTACTTC	CASSLYRGEGMGTYEQYF	TRBD1	TRBJ2-7	TRBV28	.
TGTGCCAGCCTATTTACATTTAACGTGGGGATGGACACTGAAGCTTTCTTT	CASLFTFNVGMDTEAFF	.	TRBJ1-1	TRBV7-3	many
TGTGCCATCAGGGAAGGGCGGAGCACCGGGGAGCTGTTTTTT	CAIREGRSTGELFF	.	TRBJ2-2	TRBV10-3	few
TGTGCCAGTAGGAAGACAGTAGAGGAAGAGACCCAGTACTTC	CASRKTVEEETQYF	.	TRBJ2-5	TRBV19	.
TGCGCCAGCAGCCATCCGTTAGCCAAAAACATTCAGTACTTC	CASSHPLAKNIQYF	.	TRBJ2-4	TRBV4-1	many
TGTGCCAGCAGCTTGGGGTTCGGCAATCAGCCCCAGCATTTT	CASSLGFGNQPQHF	.	TRBJ1-5	TRBV5-5	few
TGCGCCAGCAGCCCGTCCGGGACAGAAAACACCGGGGAGCTGTTTTTT	CASSPSGTENTGELFF	TRBD1	TRBJ2-2	TRBV5-1	many
TGTGCCAGCAGCAAGAAACGGACTACTACTACCGGGGAGCTGTTTTTT	CASSKKRTTTTGELFF	.	TRBJ2-2	TRBV21-1	few
TGTGCCACCGTTTCTAGCGGGGCGTTCCGCGAGCAGTTCTTC	CATVSSGAFREQFF	TRBD2	TRBJ2-1	TRBV15	many
TGTGCCAGCAGCGGAGGACAGGGAGGTAACGGCTACACCTTC	CASSGGQGGNGYTF	TRBD1	TRBJ1-2	TRBV7-9	many
TGCGCCAGCAGTCCCAATGGGAATAGCAATCAGCCCCAGCATTTT	CASSPNGNSNQPQHF	.	TRBJ1-5	TRBV10-2	many
TGTGCCAGCGGCAGGGACGGAGCTAACTATGGCTACACCTTC	CASGRDGANYGYTF	.	TRBJ1-2	TRBV12-3/TRBV12-4	few
TGTGCCAGCAGCTTACCTACCCGGACTAGCGCCGACCAAGAGACCCAGTACTTC	CASSLPTRTSADQETQYF	TRBD2	TRBJ2-5	TRBV7-3	many
TGCGCCAGCAGCTTGGGGACTAGCGGGAGCTACGAGCTGTATTTC	CASSLGTSGSYELYF	TRBD2	TRBJ2-7	TRBV5-1	.
TGTGCCAGCAGCTTAGCCAGGGGGTATAGCAATCAGCCCCAGCATTTT	CASSLARGYSNQPQHF	TRBD1	TRBJ1-5	TRBV11-2	few
TGCAGTGCTAGAGCTGGTGGTTGGACAGGGGACTACAATGAGCAGTTCTTC	CSARAGGWTGDYNEQFF	TRBD1	TRBJ2-1	TRBV20-1	.
TGCAGTGCTTCAGTCCCAGGGGCGCGTTCCTACGAGCAGTACTTC	CSASVPGARSYEQYF	.	TRBJ2-7	TRBV20-1	.
TGCGCCAGCAGCCCAACCCACAGGGACACTGAAGCTTTCTTT	CASSPTHRDTEAFF	.	TRBJ1-1	TRBV5-1	many
TGCAGTGCTAGAATCCTAAGGTGGTTCGGTGAGCAGTTCTTC	CSARILRWFGEQFF	.	TRBJ2-1	TRBV20-1	many
TGTGCCAGCAGCCAAGCGCAGACAAGACTCACCGGGGAGCTGTTTTTT	CASSQAQTRLTGELFF	.	TRBJ2-2	TRBV3-1	.
TGCTGTGCAAGCACGTCCGCGACAGGGGGAGGGACAGATACGCAGTATTTT	CCASTSATGGGTDTQYF	TRBD1	TRBJ2-3	TRBV20-1	.
TGTGCCAGCAGCCTTGGGGATTATGAGCAGTTCTTC	CASSLGDYEQFF	.	TRBJ2-1	TRBV5-6	.
TGTGCCAGCACTCCTACGGGGATCGCCAACATTCAGTACTTC	CASTPTGIANIQYF	.	TRBJ2-4	TRBV12-3/TRBV12-4	many
TGTGCCAGCAGCTCGACAGACTCTACTAATCAGCCCCAGCATTTT	CASSSTDSTNQPQHF	.	TRBJ1-5	TRBV7-9	many
TGCAGCGCAATTCCTCGGGGGAGCTCCTACAATGAGCAGTTCTTC	CSAIPRGSSYNEQFF	.	TRBJ2-1	TRBV29-1	.
TGCGCCAGCAGCTTTCCGGGGTTGGAGACCCAGTACTTC	CASSFPGLETQYF	.	TRBJ2-5	TRBV5-1	.
TGTGCCAGCCTCGCGGGCCCCGGGGAGCTGTTTTTT	CASLAGPGELFF	.	TRBJ2-2	TRBV12-3/TRBV12-4	many
TGTGCCACTGGGGGAGCGGCCCCAGGGAGGCAAGAGACCCAGTACTTC	CATGGAAPGRQETQYF	.	TRBJ2-5	TRBV10-3	few
TGCGCCAGCAGCTTGTTGGGCGGGAGTTACTACGAGCAGTACTTC	CASSLLGGSYYEQYF	TRBD2	TRBJ2-7	TRBV5-1	many
TGTGCCAGCAGTCGTGGGGGGGAAGTGCGGTTCTTC	CASSRGGEVRFF	TRBD2	TRBJ2-1	TRBV12-3/TRBV12-4	.
TGTGCCAGCAGTGAATTGGCAATTGGGACTAGCGGGAGAAGGAGCACAGATACGCAGTATTTT	CASSELAIGTSGRRSTDTQYF	TRBD2	TRBJ2-3	TRBV2	few
TGTGCCAGCAGCCAAGTGCGTGAGGCGGGAGGAACCTACAATGAGCAGTTCTTC	CASSQVREAGGTYNEQFF	TRBD2	TRBJ2-1	TRBV4-2	.
TGCGCCAGCAGCTCCCTCAGGGGCGCGGGTAATGAGCAGTTCTTC	CASSSLRGAGNEQFF	.	TRBJ2-1	TRBV5-1	.
TGCAGTGCCCCACCCTCGGTGAAGAACACCGGGGAGCTGTTTTTT	CSAPPSVKNTGELFF	.	TRBJ2-2	TRBV20-1	.
TGTGCCTGGAGTGTAATGTCTGGCAGAACCTACGAGCAGTACTTC	CAWSVMSGRTYEQYF	.	TRBJ2-7	TRBV30	.
TGCAGCGTTGAAGGACTAGCGGACACCTACGAGCAGTACTTC	CSVEGLADTYEQYF	TRBD2	TRBJ2-7	TRBV29-1	.
TGCAGTGCTAAGGGGAGGATCGGGTCACCCCTCCACTTT	CSAKGRIGSPLHF	.	TRBJ1-6	TRBV20-1	.
TGCGCCAGCAGCTGGCGTAGCGGGGACGTGGGGAATTACAATGAGCAGTTCTTC	CASSWRSGDVGNYNEQFF	TRBD2	TRBJ2-1	TRBV5-1	.